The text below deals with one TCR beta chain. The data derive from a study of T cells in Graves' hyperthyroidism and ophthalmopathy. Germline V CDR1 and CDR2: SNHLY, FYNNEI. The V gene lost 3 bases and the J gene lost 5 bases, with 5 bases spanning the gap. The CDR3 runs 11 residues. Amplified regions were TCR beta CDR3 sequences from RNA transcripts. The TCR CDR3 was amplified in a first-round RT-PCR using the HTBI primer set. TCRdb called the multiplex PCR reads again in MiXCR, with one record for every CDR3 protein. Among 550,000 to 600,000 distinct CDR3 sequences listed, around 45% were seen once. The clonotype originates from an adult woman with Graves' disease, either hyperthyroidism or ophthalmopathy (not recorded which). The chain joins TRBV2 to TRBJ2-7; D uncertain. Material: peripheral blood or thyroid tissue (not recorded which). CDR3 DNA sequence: TGTGCCAGCAGTGAGTTCCACGAGCAGTACTTC. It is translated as CASSEFHEQYF.